The following is a TCR beta chain sequence with its context. The antigen it binds to is not known. Nothing much larger sits one base from this clone, and base qualities are not available. This specimen comes from a study of T cell responses to AZD1222 COVID-19 vaccine (dated by TCRdb to 2020 to 2023). For the wider study: AZD1222 recipients whose second dose came at about 4 weeks and those whose second dose came at about 12 weeks were combined into one group, since spike-specific TCR depth and breadth did not differ between the two schedules. TCR sequencing was performed for 230 to 250 trial participants, of whom roughly 200 were given two doses of AZD1222 and around 25 were given two doses of MenACWY control vaccine. Trial participants were enrolled by age into 18-55, 56-69 and 70-plus year subgroups, with approximately 150, 28 and 58 TCR-sequenced participants respectively.

The time point label on this specimen signifies: baseline before first vaccination. Vaccinee samples were obtained from the UK trials COV001 and COV002, which included a single-blind randomized controlled phase 2/3 trial of AZD1222 (ChAdOx1 nCoV-19) in healthy adults. For TCRbeta chain sequencing, PBMC samples from trial participants were taken at day 0 and at day 28 after the second dose. In the germline V gene, CDR1 corresponds to SGHTA and CDR2 to FQGNSA. Deletion took 5 bases off V and 6 bases off J, with a span of 16 bases between the germline ends. The CDR3 runs 14 amino acids, cysteine and phenylalanine included. The kept DNA is CDR3 alone, 42 bases in frame from the first base. The paper's findings and limits, for the study overall: Because no samples from the day 14 peak response were available, repertoires could be characterized only after the peak T cell response. Spike-specific TCR breadth and depth rose significantly after two AZD1222 doses compared with day 0 and with MenACWY recipients. Most participants were white British and females outnumbered males, and the authors suggested that clonal diversity may have been underestimated. Conclusions about previously exposed vaccinees were limited because only six AZD1222 recipients were SARS-CoV-2 seropositive at baseline. The whole spike protein was spanned by vaccine-associated CD4 TCRs, and dominant responses were seen in regions 160-218 and 743-854. The 56-69-year group was small, and its depth increase did not reach significance, likely because of low power. Nearly half of unique spike-specific TCRs reportedly recognized epitopes outside regions mutated in the B.1.351 and B.1.1.7 variants.

The CDR3 regions of human TCRbeta chains were subjected to immunosequencing. In the source study's methods: TCRs in the repertoires were compared against a reference library of SARS-CoV-2-specific TCRs that had been generated with the MIRA antigen-specificity platform. Breadth was defined as the fraction of unique TCRs that were SARS-CoV-2-associated. Depth was defined as the fraction of total T cells that were SARS-CoV-2-associated. Using the MIRA data, each spike-specific TCR was assigned both to the spike region to which the TCR was reactive and to a CD4 or CD8 class. Log10-transformed breadth and depth values were compared by one-way ANOVA with Sidak's multiple comparisons tests. TCRdb mirrors the immuneACCESS table, restricted to in-frame sequences. Some clones are absent from its copies; in checked studies, under half trace to an unresolved V gene, and the reason for the others is unknown. Clone size and the V and J calls come from that table; the DNA yielded D and trimming. Recorded for this sample are more than 150,000 clones; around nine tenths of them occurred a single time. Clones ranked in the top ten supply about 1.6% of the sample.

Rearrangement joined TRBV7-2 to TRBJ1-2; possibly the D gene is TRBD1, per 6 matching bases. The source was peripheral blood, collected on day 0 of AZD1222 vaccination. This sequence was found in an adult in good health. The CDR3 reads as follows: CASSSRGGIDGYTF. The DNA is as follows: TGTGCCAGCAGCAGTCGAGGGGGGATCGATGGCTACACCTTC.